One sample yielded the 25 T cell receptor beta chains listed below, sequenced in a study of cytomegalovirus exposure and HLA in healthy donors. Using immunoSEQ multiplex PCR, the repertoire was profiled, and TCRdb retains in-frame clones only, with some absent. The sample records 100,000 to 150,000 clones, 94% being singletons. The sample taken for sequencing was PBMCs. The receptors here all came from a woman between 18 and 29 years old in good health and CMV-seronegative.

This clone was detected only a few times. The chain recombines TRBV2 with TRBJ2-1; tentatively, D is TRBD2 (6 bases). The CDR3 covers 12 residues. Trimming took off 8 bases at V and 5 bases at J, with 10 bases between the two ends. Germline V gene lookup returns CDR1 SNHLY and CDR2 FYNNEI. The CDR3 DNA is TGTGCCAGCCCGGGGGTTGACAATGAGCAGTTCTTC. Translation: CASPGVDNEQFF.

The rearrangement uses TRBV28 and TRBJ1-2; TRBD1 might be the D (5 bases). Trimming took 10 bases from V and 7 from J, leaving 25 bases between them. The CDR3 loop spans 15 amino acids. Germline V lookup: CDR1 MDHEN, CDR2 SYDVKM. The CDR3 here is CATPGGNGSFGGYTF. CDR3 sequence (DNA): TGTGCCACCCCGGGGGGGAATGGTTCATTCGGTGGCTACACCTTC.

The chain uses TRBV2 and TRBJ1-4; TRBD1 agrees at 8 bases. This CDR3 spans 16 amino acids. The germline V gene has CDR1 SNHLY and CDR2 FYNNEI. V trimming: 4 bases; J trimming: 3 bases; junction bases outside the gene matches: 7. CDR3 in DNA: TGTGCCAGCAGTGTTAATCCGGGACAGGCTAATGAAAAACTGTTTTTT. Protein sequence: CASSVNPGQANEKLFF.

J is TRBJ1-6 and V is TRBV9, with no clear D. This CDR3 is built from 16 residues. The V gene's germline CDR1 is SGDLS and CDR2 YYNGEE. V lost 0 bases to trimming and J lost 7 bases, with 14 bases between them. CDR3 nucleotide sequence: TGTGCCAGCAGCGTAGGTTTAGAGCTATACAATTCACCCCTCCACTTT. Encoded protein: CASSVGLELYNSPLHF.

In this sample, this clone turned up once. The chain combines TRBV6-5 with TRBJ2-1, with no clear D. CDR1 and CDR2 from the germline V gene are MNHEY and SVGAGI. The CDR3 is 13 amino acids. Trimming removed 0 bases from V and 6 bases from J, with 6 bases in between. CDR3 nucleotides: TGTGCCAGCAGTTACTCCCAAGCCAATGAGCAGTTCTTC. Amino acids: CASSYSQANEQFF.

The gene calls are TRBV29-1 and TRBJ1-2; 10 bases map to TRBD1. V gave up 6 bases and J gave up 6 bases; unmatched junction bases: 4. Per germline, CDR1 SQVTM and CDR2 ANQGSEA. The CDR3 is 12 amino acids. Written as DNA, the CDR3 is TGCAGCGTCGTGACAGGGGGCGATGGCTACACCTTC. Amino acids: CSVVTGGDGYTF.

The chain combines TRBV27 with TRBJ2-7, with a tentative D call TRBD2 (7 bases). The CDR3 consists of 16 residues. The V and J ends lost 1 base and 5 bases respectively, with 18 bases between them. CDR1 MNHEY and CDR2 SMNVEV come from the germline V gene (reference sequence). The CDR3 is CASSLFGGAISDEQYF. CDR3 nucleotide sequence: TGTGCCAGCAGTTTATTTGGGGGGGCTATAAGCGACGAGCAGTACTTC.

This chain uses TRBV10-1 with TRBJ2-7, with 7 bases aligning to TRBD1. Germline CDR1 reads WNHNN; CDR2 reads SYGVQD (reference sequence). V gave up 4 bases and J gave up 5 bases; unmatched junction bases: 5. This CDR3 region has 13 residues. As DNA, the CDR3 is TGCGCCAGCAGTGGACAGGGATACCACGAGCAGTACTTC. Protein: CASSGQGYHEQYF.

The chain has TRBV9 and TRBJ1-4; D unresolved. Germline V gene lookup returns CDR1 SGDLS and CDR2 YYNGEE. V was shortened by 3 bases and J by 6 bases, with 12 bases between the two germline ends. The length of the CDR3 is 14 residues. The CDR3: CASSASAVDEKLFF. The DNA of the CDR3 is TGTGCCAGCAGCGCGAGCGCGGTGGATGAAAAACTGTTTTTT.

V is TRBV5-1 and J is TRBJ2-6, with TRBD1 identical over 8 bases. V lost 4 bases to trimming and J lost 1 base; unmatched junction nucleotides: 4. CDR1 SGHRS and CDR2 YFSETQ come from the germline V gene. The CDR3 has 16 residues. The CDR3 loop is CASSIGQGSGANVLTF. The CDR3 DNA reads TGCGCCAGCAGCATAGGACAGGGATCTGGGGCCAACGTCCTGACTTTC.

The sample holds one count of this clone. The V gene is TRBV7-9, the J gene TRBJ1-1, with D perhaps TRBD1 (6 bases). This CDR3 spans 13 amino acids. Trimming took 4 bases from V and 3 from J, leaving 9 bases between them. The germline V gene encodes CDR1 SEHNR and CDR2 FQNEAQ (reference sequence). CDR3 in amino acids: CASSYREYTEAFF. CDR3 DNA: TGTGCCAGCAGCTACAGGGAATACACTGAAGCTTTCTTT.

The chain uses TRBV4-1 and TRBJ1-1, with a weak D call TRBD1 (5 bases). The CDR3 is 12 residues long. Germline V gives CDR1 MGHRA, CDR2 YSYEKL. V shed 6 bases and J shed 1 base, with 6 bases lying between them. In nucleotides, the CDR3 is TGCGCCAGCAGTCAGGGGAACACTGAAGCTTTCTTT. It specifies CASSQGNTEAFF.

This chain links TRBV5-1 with TRBJ2-7; D possibly corresponds to TRBD1 (5 bases). CDR1 SGHRS and CDR2 YFSETQ come from the germline V gene. The V end was cut by 4 bases, the J end by 5 bases, with 16 bases between. The CDR3 extends over 14 amino acids. The CDR3 DNA reads TGCGCCAGCAGCGGCAGGGTCGCTTTCGACGAGCAGTACTTC. Its protein product is CASSGRVAFDEQYF.

CDR3 DNA: TGTGCCAGTAGTCCGCAACGACTAGCGGGAACTAGCACAGATACGCAGTATTTT. This translates into CASSPQRLAGTSTDTQYF. The chain employs TRBV19 and TRBJ2-3, with 11 nucleotides matching TRBD2. Germline CDR1 LNHDA, CDR2 SQIVND (reference sequence). The CDR3 has 18 amino acids. V was clipped by 5 bases and J by 0 bases; unmatched bases: 10. The variable domain in full, completed from reference TRBV19 and TRBJ2-3, reads DGGITQSPKYLFRKEGQNVTLSCEQNLNHDAMYWYRQDPGQGLRLIYYSQIVNDFQKGDIAEGYSVSREKKESFPLTVTSAQKNPTAFYLCASSPQRLAGTSTDTQYFGPGTRLTVL.

The chain employs TRBV5-1 and TRBJ1-1; perhaps TRBD1 as D (6 bases). Between the trimmed V and J ends, which lost 0 bases and 2 bases, there was a span of 11 bases. CDR3 length: 15 amino acids. Germline V gene lookup returns CDR1 SGHRS and CDR2 YFSETQ. This CDR3 reads CASSLVAGANTEAFF. CDR3 bases: TGCGCCAGCAGCTTGGTGGCGGGGGCCAACACTGAAGCTTTCTTT.

The chain carries TRBV4-1 and TRBJ2-3; 11 bases line up with TRBD1. The CDR3 sequence is 15 residues long. V trimming: 4 bases; J trimming: 5 bases; junction bases outside the gene matches: 5. CDR1 and CDR2 (germline): MGHRA, YSYEKL. CDR3 region: CASSPRTGGVDTQYF. DNA for the CDR3: TGCGCCAGCAGCCCCCGGACAGGGGGCGTAGATACGCAGTATTTT.

This chain joins TRBV27 and TRBJ2-2; D gene unclear. From germline, CDR1 is MNHEY and CDR2 SMNVEV (reference sequence). V was clipped by 2 bases and J by 2 bases, with 3 bases between them. The CDR3 has 13 amino acids. The CDR3 region is CASSLLNTGELFF. The CDR3 DNA follows: TGTGCCAGCAGTTTACTAAACACCGGGGAGCTGTTTTTT.

The chain combines TRBV6-5 with TRBJ1-1, with 7 bases lining up with TRBD1. J lost 4 bases, V lost 0 bases, and 2 bases had no gene match. The V gene's germline CDR1 is MNHEY and CDR2 SVGAGI. CDR3 length: 14 residues. This chain's CDR3 is CASSYSPGGTEAFF. CDR3 nucleotides: TGTGCCAGCAGTTACTCGCCAGGGGGCACTGAAGCTTTCTTT.

CDR3: CAISESQALAGFEETQYF. CDR3 sequence (DNA): TGTGCCATCAGTGAGTCCCAGGCCCTAGCGGGATTTGAAGAGACCCAGTACTTC. The rearrangement links TRBV10-3 to TRBJ2-5; TRBD2 matches at 9 bases. Germline V lookup: CDR1 ENHRY, CDR2 SYGVKD. The CDR3 has 18 residues. Trimming removed 0 bases from V and 3 bases from J; junction bases left unmatched: 11.

The rearrangement joins TRBV2 to TRBJ2-5, with no clear D. Per germline, CDR1 SNHLY and CDR2 FYNNEI. The V and J ends lost 1 base and 3 bases respectively, with 9 bases between them. The CDR3 extends over 14 amino acids. The CDR3 protein is CASSEVRIKETQYF. CDR3 sequence (DNA): TGTGCCAGCAGTGAAGTGAGGATTAAAGAGACCCAGTACTTC.

In nucleotides, the CDR3 is TGTGCCAGCAGCTTGGGGGCGAACACTGAAGCTTTCTTT. Its protein product is CASSLGANTEAFF. The genes are TRBV5-4 and TRBJ1-1; D call uncertain. The germline V and J ends were trimmed by 0 bases and 1 base, with 4 bases remaining between them. The germline CDR1 and CDR2 sequences are SGHNT and YYREEE (reference sequence). The CDR3 is 13 residues long.

The chain couples TRBV28 to TRBJ1-5; no reliable D call. V was cut by 6 bases and J by 0 bases, with 12 bases left in between. This CDR3 contains 15 residues. Germline CDR1 is MDHEN and CDR2 is SYDVKM. The CDR3 DNA sequence: TGTGCCAGCAGCCCCGGAGCGGATAGCAATCAGCCCCAGCATTTT. It is translated as CASSPGADSNQPQHF.

The sample holds many counts of this clone. V is TRBV28 and J is TRBJ1-5; D uncertain. Trimming removed 4 bases from V and 4 bases from J, with 8 bases in between. In germline, CDR1 is MDHEN, CDR2 SYDVKM. The CDR3 runs 13 residues. CDR3 amino acids: CASSSGLNQPQHF. In DNA form, the CDR3 reads TGTGCCAGCAGTTCCGGACTAAATCAGCCCCAGCATTTT.

The genes are TRBV4-1 and TRBJ1-1; the match to TRBD1 covers 9 bases. The V gene's germline CDR1 is MGHRA and CDR2 YSYEKL. V shed 0 bases, J shed 10 bases, and the junction held 15 bases outside the gene matches. This CDR3 is 17 amino acids long. CDR3 protein: CASSQDLRTGDSFGAFF. In DNA, the CDR3 is TGCGCCAGCAGCCAAGATCTTCGGACAGGGGACAGCTTCGGAGCTTTCTTT.

The CDR3 sequence is CASSLGTGEASEQFF. CDR3 coding DNA: TGTGCCAGCTCACTAGGGACAGGTGAAGCAAGTGAGCAGTTCTTC. The V and J genes are TRBV18 and TRBJ2-1; 8 nucleotides agree with TRBD1. CDR3 length: 15 amino acids. With V trimmed by 4 bases and J by 9 bases, 11 bases remained unmatched. Germline V CDR1 and CDR2: KGHSH, LQKENI.